The next 13 T cell receptor beta chains were all read from a single sample in a study of blood T cell repertoires in COVID-19. Profiled with immunoSEQ multiplex PCR; TCRdb holds only in-frame clones, not every one. The sample has 300,000 or so clones; about 82% are singletons. The sample consisted of peripheral blood. The receptors were sampled from a woman in her fifties or sixties with active or convalescent COVID-19.

This chain joins TRBV5-4 and TRBJ2-6, with a weak D call TRBD1 (6 bases). In germline, CDR1 is SGHNT, CDR2 YYREEE (reference sequence). V was clipped by 3 bases and J by 2 bases, with 9 bases between them. This CDR3 region has 15 residues. The CDR3 coding sequence is TGTGCCAGCAGCTACAGGGTACCTGGGGCCAACGTCCTGACTTTC. Amino acid sequence: CASSYRVPGANVLTF.

The chain combines TRBV4-1 with TRBJ1-3, with 8 bases aligning to TRBD1. Germline V lookup: CDR1 MGHRA, CDR2 YSYEKL. The CDR3 extends over 15 amino acids. After removal of 4 bases from V and 0 bases from J, the junction contained 2 bases not matched to a gene. CDR3 amino acids: CASSRDRNSGNTIYF. Here the CDR3 DNA reads TGCGCCAGCAGCCGGGACAGGAACTCTGGAAACACCATATATTTT.

The chain has TRBV7-9 and TRBJ1-4; tentatively, D is TRBD1 (5 bases). The CDR3 totals 16 residues. V was shortened by 6 bases and J by 8 bases, with 22 bases between the two germline ends. Germline CDR1 SEHNR, CDR2 FQNEAQ (reference sequence). Here the CDR3 reads CASSFPGTPQGEKLFF. The CDR3 DNA is TGTGCCAGCAGTTTTCCCGGGACTCCTCAAGGGGAAAAACTGTTTTTT.

This chain connects TRBV28 to TRBJ1-5; possible D gene TRBD1, 5 bases. With 3 bases removed from V and 7 bases from J, the gap between germline ends came to 13 bases. The CDR3 is 14 amino acids. Germline loops: CDR1 MDHEN, CDR2 SYDVKM. Here the CDR3 reads CASSFNSGQQPQHF. The CDR3 region has the DNA TGTGCCAGCAGTTTTAACAGTGGACAACAGCCCCAGCATTTT.

Turning to this clone: The same CDR3 also results from other DNA sequences found in this sample. The V and J genes are TRBV5-6 and TRBJ1-2, with a tentative D call TRBD1 (6 bases). Germline CDR1 reads SGHDT; CDR2 reads YYEEEE. V was trimmed by 1 base and J by 5 bases, leaving 6 bases between them. The length of the CDR3 is 12 residues. Here the CDR3 reads CASSLRGYGYTF. The DNA for the CDR3 is TGTGCCAGCAGCTTGAGGGGGTATGGCTACACCTTC.

Comments on this clone: Other DNA sequences within the sample encode an identical CDR3. J is TRBJ2-5 and V is TRBV2, with 11 bases lining up with TRBD1. The germline V gene encodes CDR1 SNHLY and CDR2 FYNNEI. The CDR3 has 13 amino acids. V shed 8 bases and J 5 bases; nucleotides not matched to a gene: 4. In nucleotides, the CDR3 is TGTGCCAGCTCCGGGACAGGGGGGGAGACCCAGTACTTC. Protein sequence: CASSGTGGETQYF.

The chain carries TRBV5-1 and TRBJ1-1; 7 bases fit TRBD1. The V segment lost 4 bases and the J segment 0 bases; nucleotides outside the gene matches: 9. CDR3 size: 16 residues. Germline CDR1 is SGHRS and CDR2 is YFSETQ. This chain's CDR3 is CASSARRDSMNTEAFF. The DNA for the CDR3 is TGCGCCAGCAGCGCCCGCCGGGACAGCATGAACACTGAAGCTTTCTTT.

The rearrangement links TRBV5-1 to TRBJ1-1; D not certain. This CDR3 spans 14 amino acids. The germline CDR1 and CDR2 sequences are SGHRS and YFSETQ. V was cut by 0 bases and J by 12 bases, with 18 bases left in between. Here the CDR3 reads CASSLESRPLGTFF. CDR3 coding DNA: TGCGCCAGCAGCTTGGAGTCTAGGCCCCTCGGAACTTTCTTT.

The count of this clone is one. The V call is TRBV5-6, the J call TRBJ2-6, with a weak D call TRBD2 (5 bases). The CDR3 contains 16 residues. Trimming stripped 0 bases from V and 1 base from J, with 8 bases between. Looked up from germline, CDR1 is SGHDT and CDR2 is YYEEEE. The CDR3 loop reads CASSLAGMSGANVLTF. In DNA, the CDR3 is TGTGCCAGCAGCTTGGCGGGAATGTCTGGGGCCAACGTCCTGACTTTC. The full variable domain, rest sourced from reference TRBV5-6 and TRBJ2-6, is DAGVTQSPTHLIKTRGQQVTLRCSPKSGHDTVSWYQQALGQGPQFIFQYYEEEERQRGNFPDRFSGHQFPNYSSELNVNALLLGDSALYLCASSLAGMSGANVLTFGAGSRLTVL.

The chain couples TRBV27 to TRBJ2-1; no definite D call. Trimming left V 4 bases short and J 4 bases short, with 11 bases between. Germline CDR1 reads MNHEY; CDR2 reads SMNVEV (reference sequence). The CDR3 has 14 residues. The CDR3 DNA sequence: TGTGCCAGCAGTTCGTTATCTAAATACAATGAGCAGTTCTTC. It specifies CASSSLSKYNEQFF.

The rearrangement links TRBV6-5 to TRBJ2-3; no clear D. Germline CDR1 MNHEY, CDR2 SVGAGI. This CDR3 contains 16 residues. The germline V and J ends were trimmed by 4 bases and 0 bases, with 14 bases remaining between them. The CDR3 DNA sequence: TGTGCCAGCAGTTCGCCTCACAAGACTAGCACAGATACGCAGTATTTT. Protein product: CASSSPHKTSTDTQYF.

This clone has only a few counts. The chain has TRBV4-2 and TRBJ2-2; no firm D call. Per the germline V gene, CDR1 is LGHNA and CDR2 is YNFKEQ. This CDR3 region has 19 residues. Trimming removed 4 bases from V and 6 bases from J, with 27 bases in between. The CDR3 is CASSPPLHAHGRSSGELFF. CDR3 bases: TGTGCCAGCAGCCCCCCCCTTCATGCTCATGGGCGCAGCTCCGGGGAGCTGTTTTTT.

V is TRBV7-6 and J is TRBJ1-2, with 7 bases fitting TRBD1. Trimming at V came to 3 bases and at J to 3 bases, leaving 7 bases not matched to a gene. There are 15 residues in the CDR3. Germline V gives CDR1 SGHVS, CDR2 FNYEAQ. CDR3 in amino acids: CASSLAGGFDYGYTF. In DNA, the CDR3 is TGTGCCAGCAGCTTGGCAGGGGGGTTTGACTATGGCTACACCTTC.